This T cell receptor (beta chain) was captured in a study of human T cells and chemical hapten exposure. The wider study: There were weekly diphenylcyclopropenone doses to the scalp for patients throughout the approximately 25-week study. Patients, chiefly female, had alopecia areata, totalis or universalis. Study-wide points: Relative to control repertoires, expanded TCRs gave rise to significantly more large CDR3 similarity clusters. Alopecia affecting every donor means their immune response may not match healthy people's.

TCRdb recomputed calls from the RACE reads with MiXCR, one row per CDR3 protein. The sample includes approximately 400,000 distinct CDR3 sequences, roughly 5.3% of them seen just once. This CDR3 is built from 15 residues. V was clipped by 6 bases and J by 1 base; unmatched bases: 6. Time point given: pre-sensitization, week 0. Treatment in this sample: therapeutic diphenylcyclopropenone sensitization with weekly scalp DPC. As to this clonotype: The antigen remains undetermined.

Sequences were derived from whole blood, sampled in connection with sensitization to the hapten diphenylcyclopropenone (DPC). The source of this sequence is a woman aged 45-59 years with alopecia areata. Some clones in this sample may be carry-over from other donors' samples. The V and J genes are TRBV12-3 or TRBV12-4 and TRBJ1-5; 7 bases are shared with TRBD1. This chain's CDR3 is CASRTGETSNQPQHF. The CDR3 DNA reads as TGTGCCAGCAGAACAGGGGAAACGAGCAATCAGCCCCAGCATTTT.